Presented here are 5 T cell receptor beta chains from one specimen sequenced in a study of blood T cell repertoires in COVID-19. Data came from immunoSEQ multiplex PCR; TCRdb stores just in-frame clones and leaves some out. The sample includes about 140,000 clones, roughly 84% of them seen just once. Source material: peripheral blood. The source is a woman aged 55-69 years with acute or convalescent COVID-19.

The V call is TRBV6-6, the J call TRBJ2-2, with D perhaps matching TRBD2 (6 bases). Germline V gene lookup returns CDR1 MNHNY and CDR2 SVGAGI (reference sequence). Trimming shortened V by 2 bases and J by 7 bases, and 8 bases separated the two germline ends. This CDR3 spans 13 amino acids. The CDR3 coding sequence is TGTGCCAGCAGTTACGCGGGGTTCGGGGAGCTGTTTTTT. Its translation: CASSYAGFGELFF.

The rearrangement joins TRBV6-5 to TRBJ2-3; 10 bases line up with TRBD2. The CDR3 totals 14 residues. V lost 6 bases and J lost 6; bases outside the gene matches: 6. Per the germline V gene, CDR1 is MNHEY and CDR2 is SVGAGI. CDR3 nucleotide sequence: TGTGCCAGCAGGTTAGCGGGAGGAATTGATACGCAGTATTTT. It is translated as CASRLAGGIDTQYF.

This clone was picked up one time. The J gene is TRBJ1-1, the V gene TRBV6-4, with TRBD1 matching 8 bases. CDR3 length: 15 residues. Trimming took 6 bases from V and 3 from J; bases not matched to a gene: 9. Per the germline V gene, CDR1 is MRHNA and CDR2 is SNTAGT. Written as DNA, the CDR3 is TGTGCCAGCAGCCTACAGGGGGTAGAGCACACTGAAGCTTTCTTT. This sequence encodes CASSLQGVEHTEAFF.

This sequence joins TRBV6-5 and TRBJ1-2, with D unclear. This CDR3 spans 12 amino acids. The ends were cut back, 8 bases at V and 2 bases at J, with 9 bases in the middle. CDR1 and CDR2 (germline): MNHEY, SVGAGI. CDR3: CASRGQNYGYTF. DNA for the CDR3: TGTGCCAGCCGAGGTCAGAACTATGGCTACACCTTC.

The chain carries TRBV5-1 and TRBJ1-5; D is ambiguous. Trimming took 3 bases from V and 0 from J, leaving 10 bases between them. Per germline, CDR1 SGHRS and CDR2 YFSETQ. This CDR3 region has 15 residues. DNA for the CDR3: TGCGCCAGCAGCTCGGACGGGAATAGCAATCAGCCCCAGCATTTT. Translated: CASSSDGNSNQPQHF. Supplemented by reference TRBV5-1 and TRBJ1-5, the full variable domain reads KAGVTQTPRYLIKTRGQQVTLSCSPISGHRSVSWYQQTPGQGLQFLFEYFSETQRNKGNFPGRFSGRQFSNSRSEMNVSTLELGDSALYLCASSSDGNSNQPQHFGDGTRLSIL.